This is a list of T cell receptor beta chains from one sample in a study of T cells in Graves' hyperthyroidism and ophthalmopathy. In TCRdb, the multiplex PCR reads were re-called with MiXCR into one record per CDR3 protein. This sample carries under 750,000 distinct CDR3 sequences, 15% to 20% of them seen once, and the ten largest clones take over 15%. Specimen: blood. The receptors come from a woman aged 50 to 60 with Graves' hyperthyroidism that later progressed to Graves' ophthalmopathy. Both conserved end residues are part of each CDR3. The D gene is left open where the match is weak. Clone size is not always given. Where it is, it says once, few, many or a class for expanded clones.

clone_size	v_call	j_call	d_call	cdr3_nt	cdr3_aa
.	TRBV19	TRBJ2-1	TRBD2	TGTGCCAGTAGTATCCGGGGAGGGCCATTCGGGAATGAGCAGTTCTTC	CASSIRGGPFGNEQFF
.	TRBV6-2/TRBV6-3	TRBJ2-2	TRBD2	TGTGCCAGCACAAGCCCGTCGGGACTACTAGACTCTACCGGGGAGCTGTTTTTT	CASTSPSGLLDSTGELFF
few	TRBV5-6	TRBJ1-1	TRBD1	TGTGCCAGCAGTCGTGTGGGTTACAGGGGCGGTGGTGACACTGAAGCTTTCTTT	CASSRVGYRGGGDTEAFF
few	TRBV19	TRBJ2-1	.	TGTGCCAGTAGTATAGGTCGTGCCTACAATGAGCAGTTCTTC	CASSIGRAYNEQFF
few	TRBV5-6	TRBJ2-1	.	TGTGCCAGCAGCTTGATGCGGACCTACAATGAGCAGTTCTTC	CASSLMRTYNEQFF
.	TRBV29-1	TRBJ1-4	.	TGCAGCGTTGGGACAGCAAATGAAAAACTGTTTTTT	CSVGTANEKLFF
few	TRBV18	TRBJ1-2	.	TGTGCCAGCTCACCATCACAACCCGGACGGGATGGCTACACCTTC	CASSPSQPGRDGYTF
.	TRBV5-1	TRBJ1-1	TRBD1	TGCGCCACCTCGCTTGGGGCAGGGGGGTTCACTGAAGCTTTCTTT	CATSLGAGGFTEAFF
many	TRBV20-1	TRBJ1-5	TRBD1	TGCAGTGCCAGGGGGGGGAATAGCAATCAGCCCCAGCATTTT	CSARGGNSNQPQHF
many	TRBV7-9	TRBJ2-7	TRBD2	TGTGCCAGCAGCCCAACTAGCGGGGGGGCCTGGTATAGTGAGCAGTACTTC	CASSPTSGGAWYSEQYF
many	TRBV11-2	TRBJ1-4	TRBD1	TGTGCCAGCAGCTTTCAGGGGGGGCCTGGGGAAAAACTGTTTTTT	CASSFQGGPGEKLFF
.	TRBV6-6	TRBJ1-2	TRBD1	TGTGCCAGCAGTTACTCGGGACCGGGACAGCACTATGGCTACACCTTC	CASSYSGPGQHYGYTF
few	TRBV3-1	TRBJ2-7	TRBD1	TGTGCCAGCAGCCCCCACGCGAGGCAGGGGGCCTACGAGCAGTACTTC	CASSPHARQGAYEQYF
many	TRBV18	TRBJ2-7	TRBD1	TGTGCCAGCTCAGACGCCCGGACAGGGGTCGAGCAGTACTTC	CASSDARTGVEQYF
.	TRBV5-5	TRBJ1-1	.	TGTGCCAGCAGCCCCGGGGAGTTGAACACTGAAGCTTTCTTT	CASSPGELNTEAFF
few	TRBV6-1	TRBJ1-5	.	TGTGCCAGCGCACACCTTCCTGGGGGCAATCAGCCCCAGCATTTT	CASAHLPGGNQPQHF
few	TRBV3-1	TRBJ2-2	.	TGTGCCAGCAGCCAAGGCTACACATTCGACCCCGGGGAGCTGTTTTTT	CASSQGYTFDPGELFF
many	TRBV7-9	TRBJ2-7	.	TGTGCCAGCAGCTTCTCGGGCGAGCAGTACTTC	CASSFSGEQYF
many	TRBV20-1	TRBJ2-7	.	TGCAGTGCTAGGGGGCGGGGTGGCTACGAGCAGTACTTC	CSARGRGGYEQYF
few	TRBV7-8	TRBJ2-1	.	TGTGCCAGCAGCTTAGCGATGGCTTCTGAGCAGTTCTTC	CASSLAMASEQFF
many	TRBV12-3/TRBV12-4	TRBJ2-2	.	TGTGCCAGCAGTTTATCTCGTGACACCGGGGAGCTGTTTTTT	CASSLSRDTGELFF
.	TRBV9	TRBJ2-3	.	TGTGCCAGCAGCGTAAACCGGAGAAGCACAGATACGCAGTATTTT	CASSVNRRSTDTQYF